This section outlines one T cell receptor beta chain sequence together with its context. This entry is derived from a study of blood T cell repertoires in COVID-19. The overall study: Collection of acute and convalescent COVID-19 samples took place in the United States, Italy and Spain.

Clones were sequenced by immunoSEQ multiplex PCR, and TCRdb holds only the in-frame ones, with some missing. The sample contains some 290,000 clones, more than 85% of which appear only once. The clonotype was recovered from a man younger than 30 with active or convalescent COVID-19. The sequenced sample was peripheral blood.

CDR3 loop: CATGLPGQETQYF. In nucleotides, the CDR3 is TGTGCCACCGGCCTCCCGGGACAAGAGACCCAGTACTTC. The chain recombines TRBV24-1 with TRBJ2-5, with a possible D match to TRBD2 (5 bases). Trimming took off 9 bases at V and 2 bases at J, with 12 bases between the two ends. CDR1 is KGHDR and CDR2 is SFDVKD in the germline V gene. There are 13 residues in the CDR3.